The 27 T cell receptor beta chains given below trace back to one sample, sequenced in a study of shared clonotypes between healthy human individuals. Measured with immunoSEQ multiplex PCR; TCRdb has only the in-frame clones, and not every one. The table includes about 500,000 clones, 77% detected once. Source material: PBMCs. These TCRs come from a woman between 40 and 50 years old in good health. Some clones in this sample may be carry-over from other donors' samples.

V gene TRBV28 combines with J gene TRBJ2-7; 10 bases line up with TRBD2. V dropped 5 bases and J dropped 3; count of bases not matched to a gene: 1. The germline V gene encodes CDR1 MDHEN and CDR2 SYDVKM. This CDR3 contains 13 residues. CDR3 bases: TGTGCCAGCAGTGGACTAGCGGTCTACGAGCAGTACTTC. Its protein is CASSGLAVYEQYF.

The chain couples TRBV27 to TRBJ1-2, with 8 bases matching TRBD1. This CDR3 spans 15 amino acids. The V gene end was trimmed by 0 bases and the J gene end by 6 bases; junction bases not matched to a gene: 6. The germline CDR1 and CDR2 sequences are MNHEY and SMNVEV (reference sequence). In nucleotides, the CDR3 is TGTGCCAGCAGTTTATCTTCGGACAGGGTGGATGGCTACACCTTC. Encoded protein: CASSLSSDRVDGYTF.

This clone came up once. V usage is TRBV7-2 and J usage is TRBJ1-2; D uncertain. Between the trimmed V and J ends, which lost 2 bases and 5 bases, there was a span of 3 bases. This CDR3 is built from 11 residues. Germline V gene sequence: CDR1 SGHTA, CDR2 FQGNSA. This CDR3 reads CASSLRYGYTF. The CDR3 DNA sequence: TGTGCCAGCAGCTTACGATATGGCTACACCTTC.

The CDR3 DNA reads TGTGCCAGCAGCCCTCGGACTGAGGTTAATGAAAAACTGTTTTTT. It codes for CASSPRTEVNEKLFF. The gene calls are TRBV7-2 and TRBJ1-4, with D unclear. CDR1 and CDR2 (germline): SGHTA, FQGNSA. Trimming shortened V by 5 bases and J by 4 bases, and 14 bases separated the two germline ends. The CDR3 extends over 15 amino acids.

Details on this clone: This may come from a read error, since a much larger clone is one base off. The V and J genes are TRBV19 and TRBJ2-3; D might be TRBD1 or TRBD2, each matching 5 bases. The CDR3 is made up of 12 amino acids. Germline-derived CDR1 and CDR2 are LNHDA and SQIVND (reference sequence). Trimming cost V 8 bases and J 11 bases, with 17 bases left between them. The CDR3 reads CASGGDLSEQYF. DNA of the CDR3: TGTGCCAGTGGGGGAGATCTCTCGGAGCAGTATTTT.

This chain connects TRBV30 to TRBJ2-4; D not certain. This CDR3 has 13 residues. CDR1 GTSNPN and CDR2 SVGIG come from the germline V gene (reference sequence). Trimming pared 4 bases from V and 4 bases from J, leaving 11 bases between. CDR3 sequence reads: CAWTTENKNIQYF. The CDR3, as DNA: TGTGCCTGGACAACGGAGAATAAAAACATTCAGTACTTC. Based on the CDR3 plus reference TRBV30 and TRBJ2-4, the full variable domain is SQTIHQWPATLVQPVGSPLSLECTVEGTSNPNLYWYRQAAGRGLQLLFYSVGIGQISSEVPQNLSASRPQDRQFILSSKKLLLSDSGFYLCAWTTENKNIQYFGAGTRLSVL.

This chain links TRBV5-1 with TRBJ2-1; perhaps TRBD1 as D (6 bases). Germline-derived CDR1 and CDR2 are SGHRS and YFSETQ. V lost 1 base, J lost 2 bases, and 10 bases lay in between. The CDR3 contains 15 residues. CDR3 DNA: TGCGCCAGCAGCTTGACAGGGATGACCTACAATGAGCAGTTCTTC. Protein product: CASSLTGMTYNEQFF.

This clone was seen a few times. The chain couples TRBV2 to TRBJ2-7; D gene unclear. Trimming took off 7 bases at V and 5 bases at J, with 21 bases between the two ends. The V gene's germline CDR1 is SNHLY and CDR2 FYNNEI. This CDR3 has 15 amino acids. DNA for the CDR3: TGTGCCAGCACGGCAAGTCGTGAGGTCGTGCACGAGCAGTACTTC. As protein: CASTASREVVHEQYF.

Worth noting for this clone: A far larger clone is one base from this, pointing to a likely read error. The chain's CDR3 is CAWSRFSGWLSYEQYF. The CDR3 nucleotides read TGTGCCTGGAGTCGATTTAGCGGGTGGTTATCCTACGAGCAGTACTTC. The genes are TRBV30 and TRBJ2-7; 7 bases align to TRBD2. The length of the CDR3 is 16 residues. CDR1 and CDR2 (germline): GTSNPN, SVGIG (reference sequence). The V gene end was trimmed by 2 bases and the J gene end by 1 base; junction bases not matched to a gene: 11.

The V and J genes are TRBV29-1 and TRBJ1-1; D is uncertain. Germline CDR1 SQVTM, CDR2 ANQGSEA. The CDR3 is 12 residues long. Between the trimmed V and J ends, which lost 3 bases and 3 bases, there was a span of 8 bases. CDR3 DNA: TGCAGCGTTGACCCGGGGTACACTGAAGCTTTCTTT. Its translation: CSVDPGYTEAFF.

The chain is built from TRBV2 and TRBJ2-7, with D possibly being TRBD1 (5 bases). The germline V gene encodes CDR1 SNHLY and CDR2 FYNNEI. The CDR3 loop spans 12 amino acids. V lost 7 bases and J 2 bases, leaving 9 bases between the germline ends. As DNA, the CDR3 is TGTGCCAGCACTCCAGGGCCCTACGAGCAGTACTTC. Translating gives CASTPGPYEQYF.

In this sample, this clone turned up many times. The sample holds other DNA sequences that translate to the same CDR3. The chain is built from TRBV19 and TRBJ1-1; 10 bases are shared with TRBD1. After removal of 9 bases from V and 10 bases from J, the junction contained 5 bases not matched to a gene. Germline V gene sequence: CDR1 LNHDA, CDR2 SQIVND (reference sequence). This CDR3 has 11 residues. The chain's CDR3 is CASDRGQGAFF. The CDR3 nucleotides read TGTGCCAGCGACAGGGGGCAGGGAGCTTTCTTT.

In its sample, this clone was seen many times. The CDR3 DNA reads as TGTGCCTGGAGTGTTCGACACTCCTACAATGAGCAGTTCTTC. Amino acid sequence: CAWSVRHSYNEQFF. The chain combines TRBV30 with TRBJ2-1, with D uncertain. The CDR3 extends over 14 amino acids. CDR1 is GTSNPN, CDR2 SVGIG, per germline (reference sequence). V shed 0 bases and J shed 0 bases, with 6 bases lying between them.

The chain is built from TRBV6-5 and TRBJ2-5, with 8 bases fitting TRBD2. From germline, CDR1 is MNHEY and CDR2 SVGAGI. The CDR3 has 14 amino acids. V shed 6 bases and J 11 bases; nucleotides not matched to a gene: 14. The DNA of the CDR3 is TGTGCCAGCAGCCGGAGCAGCGGGAGTTGGGAGCAGTACTTC. This codes for CASSRSSGSWEQYF.

The J gene is TRBJ1-1, the V gene TRBV6-6; a possible D gene is TRBD1 (5 bases). V was shortened by 2 bases and J by 1 base, with 11 bases between the two germline ends. The CDR3 is 15 residues long. Germline V gene sequence: CDR1 MNHNY, CDR2 SVGAGI (reference sequence). CDR3 loop: CASSYAPGQNTEAFF. CDR3 nucleotides: TGTGCCAGCAGTTACGCTCCCGGACAGAACACTGAAGCTTTCTTT.

The rearrangement uses TRBV25-1 and TRBJ2-7, with a tentative D call TRBD2 (5 bases). The CDR3 extends over 14 amino acids. Looked up from germline, CDR1 is MGHDK and CDR2 is SYGVNS. V shed 3 bases and J shed 2 bases, with 11 bases lying between them. CDR3 in amino acids: CASSDWTLPYEQYF. DNA of the CDR3: TGTGCCAGCAGTGACTGGACTCTCCCCTACGAGCAGTACTTC.

About this clone: One junction end disagrees with the germline gene, perhaps due to a read error. Within the sample, other DNA sequences also encode this same CDR3. The chain uses TRBV29-1 and TRBJ2-3, with D possibly being TRBD1 (6 bases). The length of the CDR3 is 10 residues. CDR1 is SQVTM, CDR2 ANQGSEA, per germline. The CDR3: CSHWTDTQYF. DNA of the CDR3: TGCAGCCATTGGACAGATACACAGTATTTT.

This rearrangement joins TRBV5-1 to TRBJ1-1, with 9 bases aligning to TRBD1. Looked up from germline, CDR1 is SGHRS and CDR2 is YFSETQ. The CDR3 totals 16 residues. The V and J ends lost 4 bases and 1 base, in that order; junction bases with no gene match: 8. Here the CDR3 DNA reads TGCGCCAGCAGCCAGGGACAGGGCGATTCGAACACTGAAGCTTTCTTT. Translating it yields CASSQGQGDSNTEAFF.

CDR3 DNA sequence: TGTGCCAGCAGCTCGCCCCTTGGGCTTTTAGGGCTAGCCAAAAACATTCAGTACTTC. This encodes CASSSPLGLLGLAKNIQYF. The chain is built from TRBV5-6 and TRBJ2-4; D is undetermined. CDR1 and CDR2 from the germline V gene are SGHDT and YYEEEE. V dropped 3 bases and J dropped 0 bases, with 22 bases sitting between them. The CDR3 spans 19 residues.

Notes on this clone: A far larger clone is off by one base, so a read error is likely. The CDR3 end shows no conserved phenylalanine or tryptophan, and so a read error is likely. This rearrangement joins TRBV11-2 to TRBJ1-1, with D uncertain. CDR1 and CDR2 (germline): SGHAT, FQNNGV. CDR3 size: 13 residues. Between the trimmed V and J ends, which lost 0 bases and 4 bases, there was a span of 6 bases. CDR3 in DNA: TGTGCCAGCAGCTTAGACAGGAGCACTGAAGCTTTCCTT. Residues: CASSLDRSTEAFL.

V and J are TRBV28 and TRBJ2-7; D is unclear. CDR3 length equals 12 residues. The germline V gene has CDR1 MDHEN and CDR2 SYDVKM. V shed 1 base and J shed 3 bases, with 4 bases lying between them. CDR3 nucleotide sequence: TGTGCCAGCAGTTTATTTAACTACGAGCAGTACTTC. This codes for CASSLFNYEQYF.

In this sample, this clone turned up once. The chain links TRBV5-6 to TRBJ2-3; the D is unclear. Germline V gene lookup returns CDR1 SGHDT and CDR2 YYEEEE. Trimming removed 4 bases at V and 3 bases at J, with 12 bases between. The CDR3 loop spans 14 amino acids. The chain's CDR3 is CASSPSIGTDTQYF. CDR3 sequence (DNA): TGTGCCAGCAGCCCATCTATTGGAACAGATACGCAGTATTTT. Complete variable domain (other parts from reference TRBV5-6 and TRBJ2-3): DAGVTQSPTHLIKTRGQQVTLRCSPKSGHDTVSWYQQALGQGPQFIFQYYEEEERQRGNFPDRFSGHQFPNYSSELNVNALLLGDSALYLCASSPSIGTDTQYFGPGTRLTVL.

Many counts were recorded for this clone. The chain couples TRBV2 to TRBJ1-1; D unresolved. The CDR3 sequence is 15 residues long. CDR1 is SNHLY and CDR2 is FYNNEI in the germline V gene. V was clipped by 4 bases and J by 4 bases, with 16 bases between them. The CDR3 here is CASSVGRAWVTEAFF. CDR3 coding DNA: TGTGCCAGCAGTGTAGGGCGAGCGTGGGTCACTGAAGCTTTCTTT.

This clone was counted a few times. The V and J genes are TRBV7-6 and TRBJ2-2; D uncertain. This CDR3 spans 13 amino acids. V lost 0 bases to trimming and J lost 5 bases, with 4 bases between them. Looked up from germline, CDR1 is SGHVS and CDR2 is FNYEAQ. The CDR3 bases are TGTGCCAGCAGCTTAGCGTCTACCGGGGAGCTGTTTTTT. Amino acids: CASSLASTGELFF.

The rearrangement uses TRBV18 and TRBJ1-1, with TRBD1 identical over 9 bases. Germline loops: CDR1 KGHSH, CDR2 LQKENI. The CDR3 has 13 amino acids. V lost 6 bases and J lost 4; bases outside the gene matches: 3. The CDR3 spells CASSMDRGTEAFF. In nucleotides, the CDR3 is TGTGCCAGCTCCATGGACAGGGGCACTGAAGCTTTCTTT.

This clone was picked up many times. The sample has other DNA sequences that encode this CDR3 too. V is TRBV7-2 and J is TRBJ2-2; TRBD1 might be the D (5 bases). CDR1 SGHTA and CDR2 FQGNSA come from the germline V gene. The CDR3 is made up of 17 amino acids. Trimming stripped 1 base from V and 4 bases from J, with 16 bases between. CDR3 residues: CASSLGAGFGGTGELFF. CDR3 coding DNA: TGTGCCAGCAGCTTAGGCGCAGGGTTCGGTGGCACCGGGGAGCTGTTTTTT.

The genes are TRBV28 and TRBJ1-1, with 7 bases identical to TRBD1. CDR3 size: 14 residues. J lost 7 bases, V lost 7 bases, and 12 bases had no gene match. In germline, CDR1 is MDHEN, CDR2 SYDVKM. CDR3 amino acids: CASTVNRGGYEAFF. The CDR3 bases are TGTGCCAGCACCGTAAACAGGGGCGGGTATGAAGCTTTCTTT.